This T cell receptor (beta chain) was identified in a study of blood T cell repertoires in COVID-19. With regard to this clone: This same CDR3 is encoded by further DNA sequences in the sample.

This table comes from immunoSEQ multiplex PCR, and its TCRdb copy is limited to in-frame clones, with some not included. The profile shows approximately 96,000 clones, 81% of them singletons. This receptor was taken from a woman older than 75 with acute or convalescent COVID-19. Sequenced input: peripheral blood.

CDR3 coding DNA: TGTGCCAGCAGACCTGGGAGTAATCAGCCCCAGCATTTT. Residues: CASRPGSNQPQHF. The chain combines TRBV28 with TRBJ1-5; D call uncertain. The V and J ends lost 6 bases and 4 bases respectively, with 10 bases between them. The CDR3 extends over 13 amino acids. CDR1 is MDHEN and CDR2 is SYDVKM in the germline V gene.